The clone carrying this T cell receptor beta chain was seen a single time. The germline gives CDR1 SGHRS, CDR2 YFSETQ. This CDR3 has 15 residues. The data derive from a study of cytomegalovirus exposure and HLA in healthy donors. PCR involved 60 Vbeta and 13 Jbeta primers. The table came from immunoSEQ multiplex PCR; TCRdb's copy has only in-frame clones and leaves some out. Of approximately 150,000 clones listed, 60% to 80% are singletons. The sequenced material came from PBMCs. The chain is built from TRBV5-1 and TRBJ2-5, with D perhaps matching TRBD2 (6 bases). The J call may be wrong; the DNA end is better matched by TRBJ2-7. The origin of this receptor is a male donor in good health and CMV-seronegative. The CDR3 bases are TGCGCCAGCAGCCCCGGGGGACGGTCCATCTACGAGCAGTACTTC. Residues: CASSPGGRSIYEQYF.